This TCR beta chain was profiled in a study of T cells in Graves' hyperthyroidism and ophthalmopathy (dated by TCRdb to the late 2010s). Describing the broader study: Peripheral blood was collected at initial diagnosis, before any treatment. Prospective prediction of ophthalmopathy was tested in an independent validation cohort of 18 to 20 hyperthyroidism patients and 15 to 17 patients who later progressed to ophthalmopathy. The paper describes TCR Vbeta CDR3 sequencing of around 140 peripheral blood samples, made up of some 42 ophthalmopathy patients, 70 to 80 hyperthyroidism patients and around 17 progressor patients. The study also compared thyroid tissue and blood T-cell repertoires from several Graves' hyperthyroidism patients. A discovery cohort of around 98 patients, approximately 45 with Graves' ophthalmopathy and roughly 59 with stable Graves' hyperthyroidism, was used to find distinguishing TCR V-J signatures. The 90 to 100 discovery patients were randomly split 7:3 into training and test sets. After blood sampling, hyperthyroidism patients were treated with methimazole at a starting dose of 30 mg daily, and ophthalmopathy patients were treated with high-dose intravenous methylprednisolone. Broad study findings and their caveats: Ophthalmopathy was separated from stable hyperthyroidism by a 13 V-J signature model, with 87.88% sensitivity and about 81% specificity obtained in cross-validation and 80%/75% obtained in testing. Most expanded thyroid clonotypes (frequency above 0.001) were also found in blood, which suggests that blood repertoires may mirror thyroid immune responses. Sample size was not statistically predetermined, and investigators were not blinded to group allocation. In validation, the model predicted progression to ophthalmopathy with over 60% sensitivity and roughly 75% specificity, a median of 6.5 months before onset.

Graves' hyperthyroidism was defined as stable when no progression to ophthalmopathy occurred over 18 months of follow-up. Hyperthyroidism patients were aged 18 to 65 years and newly diagnosed, with disease duration of less than 2 months. Exclusion was applied to patients with uncontrolled infections, other autoimmune diseases, pregnancy or lactation. Clinical symptoms, serum thyroxine and TRAb, thyroid ultrasound, and orbital computed tomography formed the basis for the diagnoses. PBMCs were isolated from about 10 ml of fresh peripheral blood by Ficoll-Paque density gradient centrifugation. Total RNA was extracted with Trizol reagent, and quality was checked on an Agilent 2100 Bioanalyzer. Amplification of TCR beta CDR3 regions was carried out from RNA transcripts. The first round of RT-PCR for the TCR CDR3 was performed with the HTBI primer set and the Qiagen OneStep RT-PCR kit. Libraries were constructed in a second round of multiplex PCR, after which size selection and purification were performed. Sequencing of the libraries was done on an Illumina HiSeq2000 using paired-end 100 bp reads. As for how the authors treated the data: Raw data were processed with SOAPnuke, discarding reads with adapters, uncalled bases, mean Phred below 15, or no exact constant-primer or identifier match. COPE v1.2.5 was used to merge high-quality paired reads, and clonotypes were defined as unique nucleotide sequences. MiTCR v1.1 was used to align the clonotypes against IMGT TRBV, TRBD and TRBJ reference segments. Analysis was restricted to V-J combinations with a frequency above 0.0001, which covered just over 98% of repertoires. A TCS score was defined as the ratio between F50 (clonal expansion) and ExV (chaos), using BLOSUM62-based TCRdist between CDR3 peptides within each V-J. Welch's t-statistics and random forest reduced around 510 V-J features to roughly 13, which were used in a naive Bayes classifier (R e1071). The similarity between thyroid and blood repertoires was quantified using the Morisita-Horn index. TCRdb reprocessing: public reads trimmed at Q25 with fastp, clones called with MiXCR, in-frame beta chains kept. Identical CDR3 protein sequences are pooled into one entry, listed with their most common genes and DNA. These V and J calls originate from TCRdb's pipeline instead of the authors' own analysis. The sample has around 760,000 distinct CDR3 sequences on record, about a third of them singletons. Less than 40% of the sample goes to the ten largest clones.

Comment on this clonotype: Which antigen it targets is not known. No qualities accompany the bases; no much larger clone lies one base away.

CDR1 and CDR2 are drawn from the germline V gene: SGHTA, FQGNSA. Reading from cysteine to phenylalanine, the CDR3 counts 15 amino acids. The sequence is cut down to CDR3 DNA, 45 bases in frame from base 1. The germline ends are 17 bases apart after V is trimmed by 5 bases and J by 4 bases. Here the chain combines TRBV7-2 and TRBJ1-2; a tentative D call is TRBD1 (5 bases match). Sequenced material: blood. The sequence was collected from a woman aged 40 to 50 with Graves' hyperthyroidism. The sequence in DNA is TGTGCCAGCAGCAACCTCGGGGCAGTATCCTATGGCTACACCTTC. The encoded protein is CASSNLGAVSYGYTF.